These 27 T cell receptor beta chains were sequenced from one sample in a study of blood T cell repertoires in COVID-19. Some clones are missing from TCRdb's copy, which holds only in-frame ones; the method was immunoSEQ multiplex PCR. The sample has 210,000 or so clones, around 80% seen once; the top ten hold 2.5% to 3.5%. The material sequenced was peripheral blood. These receptor sequences come from a woman aged 80 or over with active or convalescent COVID-19.

The chain employs TRBV2 and TRBJ1-5; D is uncertain. In germline, CDR1 is SNHLY, CDR2 FYNNEI. Trimming left V 4 bases short and J 6 bases short, with 13 bases between. The CDR3 runs 14 residues. CDR3 sequence (DNA): TGTGCCAGCAGTGGTTCCCTAGCTGGTCAGCCCCAGCATTTT. Translating gives CASSGSLAGQPQHF.

The chain links TRBV28 to TRBJ2-5; TRBD2 aligns across 10 bases. V shed 10 bases and J 5 bases; nucleotides not matched to a gene: 19. Germline V lookup: CDR1 MDHEN, CDR2 SYDVKM. The CDR3 is 17 residues long. The CDR3 DNA reads TGTGCCACCAACCCCGTGGTACTAGCGGGGTCTCTGGAGACCCAGTACTTC. It encodes CATNPVVLAGSLETQYF.

The chain links TRBV14 to TRBJ1-6; D call uncertain. With 6 bases removed from V and 9 bases from J, the gap between germline ends came to 12 bases. The CDR3 runs 13 residues. Per the germline V gene, CDR1 is SGHDN and CDR2 is FVKESK. CDR3 nucleotides: TGTGCCAGCAGGAATCGACAAGGTTCACCCCTCCACTTT. Translated, it gives CASRNRQGSPLHF.

The rearrangement joins TRBV5-4 to TRBJ2-3; the D gene is possibly TRBD2 (5 bases). This CDR3 is 15 amino acids long. Trimming removed 4 bases from V and 0 bases from J, with 12 bases in between. Germline V CDR1 and CDR2: SGHNT, YYREEE (reference sequence). The CDR3 DNA is TGTGCCAGCAGCCCGGGGATAACGAGCACAGATACGCAGTATTTT. Translating gives CASSPGITSTDTQYF.

This clone has a handful of counts. J is TRBJ1-2 and V is TRBV7-9; 12 bases match TRBD1. CDR3 length: 18 residues. V lost 2 bases, J lost 1 base, and 8 bases stayed unmatched. Looked up from germline, CDR1 is SEHNR and CDR2 is FQNEAQ (reference sequence). Written as DNA, the CDR3 is TGTGCCAGCAGCTTATTAGGGGACAGGGGGCCGCTTAACTATGGCTACACCTTC. Its translation: CASSLLGDRGPLNYGYTF. The full variable domain, with the rest looked up from reference TRBV7-9 and TRBJ1-2, is DTGVSQNPRHKITKRGQNVTFRCDPISEHNRLYWYRQTLGQGPEFLTYFQNEAQLEKSRLLSDRFSAERPKGSFSTLEIQRTEQGDSAMYLCASSLLGDRGPLNYGYTFGSGTRLTVV.

The CDR3 region is CASSVTGTDTQYF. The CDR3 coding sequence is TGTGCCAGCAGCGTAACAGGGACGGATACGCAGTATTTT. The chain joins TRBV11-2 to TRBJ2-3, with D maybe TRBD1 (6 bases). This CDR3 spans 13 amino acids. Germline assignment: CDR1 SGHAT and CDR2 FQNNGV. The germline V and J ends were trimmed by 5 bases and 6 bases, with 12 bases remaining between them.

In its sample, this clone was seen once. The chain joins TRBV11-3 to TRBJ1-5; D unclear. The germline V gene has CDR1 SGHNT and CDR2 YENEEA. The length of the CDR3 is 14 residues. Deletions cut 5 bases from V and 6 bases from J, with 14 bases between. CDR3 bases: TGTGCCAGCAGCCCCCCCGGGGTTCCTCAGCCCCAGCATTTT. Protein: CASSPPGVPQPQHF.

The chain is built from TRBV6-5 and TRBJ2-7; 7 bases agree with TRBD1. The CDR3 runs to 16 residues. Trimming took 2 bases from V and 0 from J; bases not matched to a gene: 7. Germline lookup yields CDR1 MNHEY and CDR2 SVGAGI. The DNA of the CDR3 is TGTGCCAGCAGTTACGGACCGACAGGGAGCTCCTACGAGCAGTACTTC. Translating gives CASSYGPTGSSYEQYF.

J is TRBJ2-3 and V is TRBV27, with 12 positions matching TRBD2. V gave up 3 bases and J gave up 1 base; unmatched junction bases: 5. Germline loops: CDR1 MNHEY, CDR2 SMNVEV (reference sequence). The CDR3 spans 17 residues. The DNA of the CDR3 is TGTGCCAGCAGTTTGTCTAGCGGGGGGGGACGCACAGATACGCAGTATTTT. Translation gives CASSLSSGGGRTDTQYF.

The chain uses TRBV19 and TRBJ2-3; perhaps TRBD1 as D (6 bases). This CDR3 comprises 17 residues. From germline, CDR1 is LNHDA and CDR2 SQIVND (reference sequence). With 5 bases removed from V and 5 bases from J, the gap between germline ends came to 23 bases. The CDR3: CASSEDSAAGTRDTQYF. In DNA form, the CDR3 reads TGTGCCAGTAGTGAGGACAGTGCGGCTGGGACAAGAGATACGCAGTATTTT.

V is TRBV15 and J is TRBJ1-1; 7 bases align to TRBD1. Trimming took 0 bases from V and 14 from J; bases not matched to a gene: 9. Germline loops: CDR1 LNHNV, CDR2 YYDKDF (reference sequence). The CDR3 covers 13 residues. CDR3 bases: TGTGCCACCAGCAGAGATAGGGCAGGGGGTTTATTCTTT. As protein: CATSRDRAGGLFF. Based on the CDR3 plus reference TRBV15 and TRBJ1-1, the full variable domain is DAMVIQNPRYQVTQFGKPVTLSCSQTLNHNVMYWYQQKSSQAPKLLFHYYDKDFNNEADTPDNFQSRRPNTSFCFLDIRSPGLGDTAMYLCATSRDRAGGLFFGQGTRLTVV.

This clone was observed a single time. This rearrangement joins TRBV7-6 to TRBJ1-5; D is uncertain. Germline V gene data show CDR1 as SGHVS and CDR2 as FNYEAQ. This CDR3 region has 13 residues. The V end was cut by 1 base, the J end by 6 bases, with 7 bases between. The chain's CDR3 is CASSLVRGQPQHF. The CDR3 bases are TGTGCCAGCAGCTTAGTTCGCGGTCAGCCCCAGCATTTT.

The rearrangement links TRBV5-6 to TRBJ2-5; no clear D. V lost 3 bases to trimming and J lost 0 bases, with 6 bases between them. The CDR3 runs to 13 residues. From germline, CDR1 is SGHDT and CDR2 YYEEEE. The CDR3 DNA sequence: TGTGCCAGCAGCTCACAAAACCAAGAGACCCAGTACTTC. This sequence encodes CASSSQNQETQYF.

The count of this clone is one. J is TRBJ1-1 and V is TRBV3-1 (or the pseudogene TRBV3-2); no reliable D call. The CDR3 covers 13 residues. Germline values: CDR1 LGHDT, CDR2 YNNKEL (reference sequence). V was trimmed by 2 bases and J by 7 bases, leaving 11 bases between them. The CDR3 region is CASSQLRALEAFF. DNA of the CDR3: TGTGCCAGCAGCCAATTGCGGGCCCTTGAAGCTTTCTTT.

This clone is a singleton in its sample. J is TRBJ2-7 and V is TRBV6-5, with a tentative D call TRBD2 (7 bases). This CDR3 region has 12 residues. Looked up from germline, CDR1 is MNHEY and CDR2 is SVGAGI. Trimming removed 8 bases from V and 6 bases from J, with 14 bases in between. CDR3 nucleotides: TGTGCCAGCGCCGAGGGGGGGTTCGAGCAGTACTTC. Translation gives CASAEGGFEQYF.

The chain links TRBV3-1 (or the pseudogene TRBV3-2) to TRBJ1-3, with 7 positions matching TRBD1. Per the germline V gene, CDR1 is LGHDT and CDR2 is YNNKEL (reference sequence). The trim removed 5 bases at V and 11 bases at J, leaving 3 bases unmatched. The CDR3 contains 11 residues. The CDR3 is CASSADRAIYF. DNA of the CDR3: TGTGCCAGCAGCGCCGACAGGGCCATATATTTT.

The chain employs TRBV5-6 and TRBJ2-1; 8 bases align to TRBD2. Trimming took 1 base from V and 12 from J; bases not matched to a gene: 12. CDR1 SGHDT and CDR2 YYEEEE come from the germline V gene. CDR3 length equals 15 residues. In DNA, the CDR3 is TGTGCCAGCAGCTTGAAAGCGGGGGCCCCTATAGGGCAGTTCTTC. The encoded protein is CASSLKAGAPIGQFF.

The rearrangement uses TRBV21-1 and TRBJ1-5; the D call TRBD1 from the table was never checked on the DNA. TRBV21-1 is flagged as a pseudogene. The CDR3 extends over 13 amino acids. This CDR3 reads CASRDRVSQPQHF. CDR3 nucleotides: TGTGCCAGCCGGGACAGGGTCAGTCAGCCCCAGCATTTT.

This rearrangement joins TRBV5-1 to TRBJ1-2; 8 bases agree with TRBD1. The CDR3 consists of 19 residues. Germline loops: CDR1 SGHRS, CDR2 YFSETQ. Trimming at V came to 2 bases and at J to 6 bases, leaving 21 bases not matched to a gene. The chain's CDR3 is CASSFVAQTGVGRRDGYTF. In DNA form, the CDR3 reads TGCGCCAGCAGCTTTGTTGCCCAGACAGGGGTTGGGCGAAGGGATGGCTACACCTTC.

V is TRBV5-5 and J is TRBJ1-2; a possible D gene is TRBD1 (5 bases). The V end lost 1 base, the J end lost 6 bases, and 13 bases lay between the germline ends. Per germline, CDR1 SGHKS and CDR2 YYEKEE (reference sequence). CDR3 length: 14 amino acids. CDR3 protein: CASSLFPGGDGYTF. CDR3 sequence (DNA): TGTGCCAGCAGCTTGTTCCCTGGAGGGGATGGCTACACCTTC.

This clone is a singleton in its sample. The chain joins TRBV6-5 to TRBJ1-6; perhaps TRBD1 as D (5 bases). Trimming left V 7 bases short and J 7 bases short, with 17 bases between. The CDR3 covers 15 residues. Germline CDR1 MNHEY, CDR2 SVGAGI. The DNA for the CDR3 is TGTGCCAGCACCAAAACGGGGGGTTGGAATTCACCCCTCCACTTT. Its protein is CASTKTGGWNSPLHF.

The chain joins TRBV11-2 to TRBJ2-5, with 9 bases that match TRBD1. Germline CDR1 reads SGHAT; CDR2 reads FQNNGV. The CDR3 contains 15 residues. The V segment lost 5 bases and the J segment 4 bases; nucleotides outside the gene matches: 8. The DNA of the CDR3 is TGTGCCAGCAGCAAAGACAGGGGGTGGGGAGAGACCCAGTACTTC. Its translation is CASSKDRGWGETQYF.

The gene calls are TRBV6-2 or TRBV6-3 and TRBJ2-2; the match to TRBD2 covers 10 bases. CDR3 size: 16 residues. Germline trimming cut 5 bases from V and 7 bases from J; bases unmatched to any gene: 10. Germline loops: CDR1 MNHEY, CDR2 SVGEGT. As DNA, the CDR3 is TGTGCCAGCAGTACGCCCAGCGGGGGGGCGAACGGGGAGCTGTTTTTT. It encodes CASSTPSGGANGELFF.

The sample holds one count of this clone. The chain is built from TRBV5-1 and TRBJ2-5, with 10 positions matching TRBD2. Germline assignment: CDR1 SGHRS and CDR2 YFSETQ. The CDR3 has 14 residues. The V segment lost 2 bases and the J segment 3 bases; nucleotides outside the gene matches: 1. The DNA of the CDR3 is TGCGCCAGCAGCTTAGCGGGGGGGGAAGAGACCCAGTACTTC. It codes for CASSLAGGEETQYF.

The chain is built from TRBV6-5 and TRBJ2-7; the D gene is possibly TRBD1 (6 bases). This CDR3 contains 15 residues. Germline CDR1 MNHEY, CDR2 SVGAGI. V gave up 10 bases and J gave up 3 bases, with 22 bases separating them. CDR3: CATLKSTGLLYEQYF. The CDR3 bases are TGTGCCACGTTAAAATCGACAGGCCTCCTCTACGAGCAGTACTTC.

This clone was recorded once. The chain links TRBV6-2 or TRBV6-3 to TRBJ2-3; the D gene is possibly TRBD1 (5 bases). Germline loops: CDR1 MNHEY, CDR2 SVGEGT. Trimming stripped 5 bases from V and 5 bases from J, with 17 bases between. This CDR3 region has 15 residues. CDR3 region: CASSRQLLGRDTQYF. The CDR3 nucleotides read TGTGCCAGCAGTAGACAGCTTCTAGGCCGAGATACGCAGTATTTT.

This sequence joins TRBV15 and TRBJ1-4; D is uncertain. This CDR3 contains 14 residues. The V end lost 0 bases, the J end lost 4 bases, and 6 bases lay between the germline ends. Germline loops: CDR1 LNHNV, CDR2 YYDKDF (reference sequence). Written as DNA, the CDR3 is TGTGCCACCAGCAGAGAACAGTATAATGAAAAACTGTTTTTT. Protein product: CATSREQYNEKLFF.